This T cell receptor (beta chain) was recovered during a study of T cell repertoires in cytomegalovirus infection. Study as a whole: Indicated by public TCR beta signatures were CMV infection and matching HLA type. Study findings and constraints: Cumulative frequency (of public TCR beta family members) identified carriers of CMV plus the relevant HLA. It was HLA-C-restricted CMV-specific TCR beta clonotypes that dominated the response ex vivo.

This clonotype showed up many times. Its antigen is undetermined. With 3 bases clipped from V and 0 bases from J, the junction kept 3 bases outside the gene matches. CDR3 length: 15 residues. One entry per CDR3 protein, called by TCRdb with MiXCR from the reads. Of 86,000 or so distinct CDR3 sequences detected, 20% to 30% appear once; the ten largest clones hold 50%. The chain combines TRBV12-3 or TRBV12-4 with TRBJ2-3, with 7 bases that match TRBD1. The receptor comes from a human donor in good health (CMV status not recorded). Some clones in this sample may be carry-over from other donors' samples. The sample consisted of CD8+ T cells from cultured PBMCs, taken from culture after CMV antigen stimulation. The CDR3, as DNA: TGTGCCAGCAGTTTTCGGGACAGTAGCACAGATACGCAGTATTTT. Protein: CASSFRDSSTDTQYF.